This T cell receptor beta chain comes out of a study of blood T cell repertoires in COVID-19. Overall study context: The United States, Italy and Spain supplied acute and convalescent COVID-19 samples.

Sequencing was performed with immunoSEQ multiplex PCR; in TCRdb, only in-frame clones are kept and a portion is missing. Here the sample spans more than 150,000 clones, approximately 92% being singletons. The CDR3 spans 18 residues. The germline V gene encodes CDR1 MNHEY and CDR2 SMNVEV (reference sequence). Losses at the gene ends were 3 bases for V and 5 bases for J; bases not matched to a gene: 14. Sequencing was done on a sample of peripheral blood. The TCR originated in a woman between 40 and 50 years old with acute or convalescent COVID-19. The chain joins TRBV27 to TRBJ2-1, with TRBD2 identical over 9 bases. The CDR3 spells CASSFSPAGGGVDNEQFF. The CDR3 DNA sequence: TGTGCCAGCAGTTTTTCCCCGGCAGGCGGGGGGGTTGACAATGAGCAGTTCTTC.